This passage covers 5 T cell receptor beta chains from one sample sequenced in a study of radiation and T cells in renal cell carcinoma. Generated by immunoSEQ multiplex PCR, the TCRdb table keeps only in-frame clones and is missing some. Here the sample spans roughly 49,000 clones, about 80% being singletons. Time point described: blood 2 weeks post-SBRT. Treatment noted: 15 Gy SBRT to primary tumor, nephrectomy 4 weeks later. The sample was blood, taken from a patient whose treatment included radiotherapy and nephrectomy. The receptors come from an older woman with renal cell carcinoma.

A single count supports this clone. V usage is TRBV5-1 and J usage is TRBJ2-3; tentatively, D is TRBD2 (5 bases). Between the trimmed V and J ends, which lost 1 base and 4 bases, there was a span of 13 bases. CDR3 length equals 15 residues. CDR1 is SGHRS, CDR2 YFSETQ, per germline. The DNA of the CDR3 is TGCGCCAGCAGCTTGAAGGCGGGCGCGGCAGATACGCAGTATTTT. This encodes CASSLKAGAADTQYF.

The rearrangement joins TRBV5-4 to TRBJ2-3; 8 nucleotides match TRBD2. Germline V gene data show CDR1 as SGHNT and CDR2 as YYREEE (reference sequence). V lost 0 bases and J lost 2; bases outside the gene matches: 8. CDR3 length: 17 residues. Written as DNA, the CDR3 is TGTGCCAGCAGCTTGGAGGCGGGGGGCGGAAACACAGATACGCAGTATTTT. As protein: CASSLEAGGGNTDTQYF.

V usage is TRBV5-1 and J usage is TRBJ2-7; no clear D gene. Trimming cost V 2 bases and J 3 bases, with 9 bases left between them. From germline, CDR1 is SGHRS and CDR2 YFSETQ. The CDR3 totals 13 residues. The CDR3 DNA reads TGCGCCAGCAGCTTACACGACGGCTACGAGCAGTACTTC. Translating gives CASSLHDGYEQYF.

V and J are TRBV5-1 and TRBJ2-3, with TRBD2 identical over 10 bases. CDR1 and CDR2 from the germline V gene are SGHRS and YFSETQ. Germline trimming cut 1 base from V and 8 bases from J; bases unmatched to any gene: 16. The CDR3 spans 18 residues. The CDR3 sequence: CASSLYTSGMMPPGTQYF. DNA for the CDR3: TGCGCCAGCAGCTTGTACACTAGCGGGATGATGCCCCCTGGTACGCAGTATTTT.

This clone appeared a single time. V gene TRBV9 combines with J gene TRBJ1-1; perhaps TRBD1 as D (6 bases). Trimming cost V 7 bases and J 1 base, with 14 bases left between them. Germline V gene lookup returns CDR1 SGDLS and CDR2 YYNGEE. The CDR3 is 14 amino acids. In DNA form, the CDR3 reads TGTGCCAGCCCAGAGGGGGGACGGAACACTGAAGCTTTCTTT. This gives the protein CASPEGGRNTEAFF.